A single sample is the source of the 27 T cell receptor beta chains below, sequenced in a study of T cell responses to AZD1222 COVID-19 vaccine. The table came from immunoSEQ multiplex PCR; TCRdb's copy has only in-frame clones and leaves some out. The sample shows 77,000 or so clones, 92% of them seen only once. The material sequenced was peripheral blood, taken on day 0 of MenACWY control vaccination. These receptors were taken from an adult in good health.

The gene calls are TRBV28 and TRBJ2-1; D not certain. Germline loops: CDR1 MDHEN, CDR2 SYDVKM. The V end lost 2 bases, the J end lost 11 bases, and 7 bases lay between the germline ends. This CDR3 comprises 11 residues. CDR3 protein: CASSLGEKQFF. The CDR3 nucleotides are TGTGCCAGCAGTTTAGGAGAAAAGCAGTTCTTC.

This chain's CDR3 is CASSLGTGGARANEKLFF. The CDR3 bases are TGTGCCAGCAGCCTAGGGACAGGGGGCGCGAGGGCTAATGAAAAACTGTTTTTT. The rearrangement uses TRBV7-9 and TRBJ1-4; 12 nucleotides align to TRBD1. The CDR3 contains 18 residues. The germline gives CDR1 SEHNR, CDR2 FQNEAQ (reference sequence). Germline trimming cut 5 bases from V and 3 bases from J; bases unmatched to any gene: 10.

The V gene is TRBV6-5, the J gene TRBJ2-2; a possible D gene is TRBD1 (5 bases). V lost 6 bases, J lost 7 bases, and 18 bases lay in between. This CDR3 spans 15 amino acids. CDR1 and CDR2 from the germline V gene are MNHEY and SVGAGI. The CDR3 nucleotides read TGTGCCAGCAGGGGCAGGTTGGGGCACGGCGGGGAGCTGTTTTTT. It specifies CASRGRLGHGGELFF.

The chain couples TRBV19 to TRBJ2-5; D may be TRBD1 or TRBD2 (6 bases each). The length of the CDR3 is 12 residues. Looked up from germline, CDR1 is LNHDA and CDR2 is SQIVND (reference sequence). The ends were cut back, 5 bases at V and 4 bases at J, with 8 bases in the middle. The CDR3 DNA reads TGTGCCAGTAGTGAGGGGGGAGAGACCCAGTACTTC. The encoded protein is CASSEGGETQYF.

This clone was observed once. The chain uses TRBV5-1 and TRBJ2-5; D call uncertain. CDR1 and CDR2 (germline): SGHRS, YFSETQ. The CDR3 is 13 amino acids. V gave up 1 base and J gave up 1 base, with 5 bases separating them. The CDR3 DNA follows: TGCGCCAGCAGCTTGAGACCCCAAGAGACCCAGTACTTC. Its translation: CASSLRPQETQYF.

This rearrangement joins TRBV6-2 or TRBV6-3 to TRBJ2-1, with 9 bases aligning to TRBD2. Germline V gene lookup returns CDR1 MNHEY and CDR2 SVGEGT. Trimming at V came to 5 bases and at J to 4 bases, leaving 6 bases not matched to a gene. The CDR3 length is 15 residues. The CDR3 spells CASSHSGGPYNEQFF. CDR3 coding DNA: TGTGCCAGCAGTCATAGCGGGGGACCTTACAATGAGCAGTTCTTC.

This sequence joins TRBV5-1 and TRBJ2-7; 8 bases align to TRBD2. Germline trimming cut 2 bases from V and 3 bases from J; bases unmatched to any gene: 10. Germline-derived CDR1 and CDR2 are SGHRS and YFSETQ. This CDR3 comprises 16 residues. Here the CDR3 reads CASSLGASGLRYEQYF. Written as DNA, the CDR3 is TGCGCCAGCAGCTTAGGGGCTAGCGGGCTTCGCTACGAGCAGTACTTC.

As DNA, the CDR3 is TGCGCCAGCAGCACAGGGGATTTCCGCTATGGCTACACCTTC. Protein product: CASSTGDFRYGYTF. The chain links TRBV5-1 to TRBJ1-2; TRBD1 agrees at 7 bases. The V gene end was trimmed by 4 bases and the J gene end by 4 bases; junction bases not matched to a gene: 7. This CDR3 is 14 amino acids long. Germline loops: CDR1 SGHRS, CDR2 YFSETQ.

V gene TRBV24-1 combines with J gene TRBJ2-2; 9 nucleotides agree with TRBD1. After removal of 3 bases from V and 5 bases from J, the junction contained 6 bases not matched to a gene. The CDR3 is 16 amino acids. Looked up from germline, CDR1 is KGHDR and CDR2 is SFDVKD. The CDR3 region is CATSDAGTGRTGELFF. In nucleotides, the CDR3 is TGTGCCACCAGTGATGCCGGGACAGGGCGAACCGGGGAGCTGTTTTTT.

The CDR3: CASSLWPANNYGYTF. CDR3 sequence (DNA): TGTGCCAGCAGCTTATGGCCAGCCAATAACTATGGCTACACCTTC. The chain recombines TRBV7-9 with TRBJ1-2, with D unresolved. Per the germline V gene, CDR1 is SEHNR and CDR2 is FQNEAQ (reference sequence). This CDR3 has 15 amino acids. V was cut by 2 bases and J by 1 base, with 11 bases left in between.

The chain is built from TRBV2 and TRBJ1-5; D is ambiguous. The CDR3 runs 13 residues. The germline V gene encodes CDR1 SNHLY and CDR2 FYNNEI. V lost 9 bases, J lost 0 bases, and 9 bases lay in between. CDR3 DNA: TGTGCCAGTCGCCGGGATAGCAATCAGCCCCAGCATTTT. Amino acid sequence: CASRRDSNQPQHF.

In this sample, this clone turned up once. V is TRBV18 and J is TRBJ1-2; D is unresolved. This CDR3 has 12 residues. Germline assignment: CDR1 KGHSH and CDR2 LQKENI. V was cut by 3 bases and J by 8 bases, with 10 bases left in between. CDR3 nucleotide sequence: TGTGCCAGCTCACCGGGTAGTAGGGGCTACACCTTC. This translates into CASSPGSRGYTF. The full variable domain, in which reference TRBV18 and TRBJ1-2 provide the parts outside the CDR3, is NAGVMQNPRHLVRRRGQEARLRCSPMKGHSHVYWYRQLPEEGLKFMVYLQKENIIDESGMPKERFSAEFPKEGPSILRIQQVVRGDSAAYFCASSPGSRGYTFGSGTRLTVV.

This chain uses TRBV24-1 with TRBJ2-2; D not resolved. The CDR3 consists of 12 residues. The V gene's germline CDR1 is KGHDR and CDR2 SFDVKD. The ends were cut back, 7 bases at V and 5 bases at J, with 7 bases in the middle. The CDR3 loop reads CATRGWTGELFF. The DNA of the CDR3 is TGTGCCACCAGGGGGTGGACCGGGGAGCTGTTTTTT.

The CDR3 DNA reads TGTGCCAGCAGTTCCCAGGTGGATTCAAAACTGTTTTTT. This gives the protein CASSSQVDSKLFF. This chain uses TRBV27 with TRBJ1-4; D remains ambiguous. This CDR3 spans 13 amino acids. The V end was cut by 4 bases, the J end by 10 bases, with 13 bases between. Germline CDR1 reads MNHEY; CDR2 reads SMNVEV (reference sequence).

The rearrangement uses TRBV28 and TRBJ1-5; tentatively, D is TRBD1 (6 bases). V lost 2 bases and J lost 7, with 15 bases in between. The CDR3 sequence is 15 residues long. The V gene's germline CDR1 is MDHEN and CDR2 SYDVKM. The CDR3 DNA reads as TGTGCCAGCAGTTTAGTACTCGGGGGCTTGCAGCCCCAGCATTTT. Its protein is CASSLVLGGLQPQHF.

The chain has TRBV24-1 and TRBJ2-5; the match to TRBD1 covers 10 bases. The ends lost 6 bases at V and 4 bases at J; junction bases unmatched: 4. Germline assignment: CDR1 KGHDR and CDR2 SFDVKD. The CDR3 sequence is 14 residues long. CDR3 region: CATSPGTGVETQYF. The CDR3 bases are TGTGCCACCAGTCCCGGGACAGGGGTAGAGACCCAGTACTTC.

CDR3 in amino acids: CATSWTSPYDNEQFF. The CDR3 DNA reads as TGTGCCACCAGCTGGACTAGCCCCTACGACAATGAGCAGTTCTTC. The rearrangement joins TRBV15 to TRBJ2-1, with 8 bases identical to TRBD2. The CDR3 totals 15 residues. With 5 bases clipped from V and 5 bases from J, the junction kept 8 bases outside the gene matches. Germline loops: CDR1 LNHNV, CDR2 YYDKDF (reference sequence).

This rearrangement joins TRBV11-2 to TRBJ2-7; D is undetermined. This CDR3 has 12 amino acids. Germline V CDR1 and CDR2: SGHAT, FQNNGV. V was shortened by 3 bases and J by 5 bases, with 8 bases between the two germline ends. In DNA, the CDR3 is TGTGCCAGCAGCTTGGACGGCAACGAGCAGTACTTC. It yields the protein CASSLDGNEQYF.

The chain is built from TRBV10-1 and TRBJ2-2; D is unclear. The CDR3 consists of 14 residues. CDR1 and CDR2 from the germline V gene are WNHNN and SYGVQD (reference sequence). Deletions cut 0 bases from V and 2 bases from J, with 4 bases between. CDR3 loop: CASSESTNTGELFF. CDR3 in DNA: TGCGCCAGCAGTGAGTCGACCAACACCGGGGAGCTGTTTTTT.

V is TRBV29-1 and J is TRBJ2-1; D tentatively reads TRBD1 or TRBD2 (5 bases each). The CDR3 runs to 11 residues. Germline V gene lookup returns CDR1 SQVTM and CDR2 ANQGSEA. Trimming removed 7 bases at V and 13 bases at J, with 17 bases between. Here the CDR3 DNA reads TGCAGCGCTGACCAACTGGGACGTCAGTTCTTC. This sequence encodes CSADQLGRQFF.

The gene calls are TRBV18 and TRBJ1-1; possibly TRBD1 for D (6 bases). V shed 1 base and J shed 5 bases, with 14 bases lying between them. In germline, CDR1 is KGHSH, CDR2 LQKENI. The CDR3 consists of 15 residues. The CDR3 here is CASSPQGGGGTEAFF. CDR3 DNA sequence: TGTGCCAGCTCACCACAGGGAGGGGGTGGAACTGAAGCTTTCTTT.

This chain uses TRBV7-9 with TRBJ2-5, with TRBD1 identical over 9 bases. This CDR3 region has 16 residues. The germline gives CDR1 SEHNR, CDR2 FQNEAQ (reference sequence). Trimming cost V 4 bases and J 1 base; bases outside gene matches: 7. CDR3 in amino acids: CASSSLGTGTQETQYF. The CDR3, as DNA: TGTGCCAGCAGCTCACTGGGGACAGGGACCCAAGAGACCCAGTACTTC.

CDR3 nucleotides: TGTGCCAGCAGCCCCATGGGACTTGTCTACGAGCAGTACTTC. Residues: CASSPMGLVYEQYF. The chain is built from TRBV9 and TRBJ2-7; TRBD2 is a possible D gene (6 bases). V was pared by 4 bases and J by 3 bases, with 14 bases between. CDR3 length: 14 amino acids. CDR1 is SGDLS and CDR2 is YYNGEE in the germline V gene.

This clone rates as medium-sized (0.01 to 0.1%). V and J are TRBV3-1 (or the pseudogene TRBV3-2) and TRBJ2-1; either TRBD1 or TRBD2 may fit D (6 bases each). Trimming left V 1 base short and J 8 bases short, with 18 bases between. Germline V CDR1 and CDR2: LGHDT, YNNKEL (reference sequence). The CDR3 runs to 16 residues. CDR3 in amino acids: CASSQVGGPLKDEQFF. DNA for the CDR3: TGTGCCAGCAGCCAAGTGGGGGGCCCATTGAAGGATGAGCAGTTCTTC.

The V gene is TRBV7-8, the J gene TRBJ2-7, with 7 bases matching TRBD1. This CDR3 has 17 amino acids. V lost 5 bases to trimming and J lost 6 bases; unmatched junction nucleotides: 19. Per the germline V gene, CDR1 is SGHVS and CDR2 is FQNEAQ. CDR3 nucleotides: TGTGCCAGCAGCGGACTCGCCTACAGGGGTTATTTTCCCGAGCAGTACTTC. This encodes CASSGLAYRGYFPEQYF.

The CDR3 nucleotides read TGTGCCAGCAGTTACGACGGGCCTCCTAACTATGGCTACACCTTC. Residues: CASSYDGPPNYGYTF. The rearrangement joins TRBV6-5 to TRBJ1-2; D remains unclear. The V and J ends lost 2 bases and 0 bases respectively, with 10 bases between them. The CDR3 covers 15 residues. Germline V CDR1 and CDR2: MNHEY, SVGAGI.

The chain couples TRBV4-3 to TRBJ1-6, with 8 bases lining up with TRBD1. Germline CDR1 reads LGHNA; CDR2 reads YSLEER. The CDR3 consists of 16 residues. The trim removed 0 bases at V and 8 bases at J, leaving 6 bases unmatched. The CDR3 protein is CASSQDSRGQDSPLHF. The CDR3 coding sequence is TGCGCCAGCAGCCAAGATTCCAGGGGGCAGGATTCACCCCTCCACTTT.